The clone carrying this T cell receptor (beta chain) was detected only a few times. Its antigen is still unknown. 60 Vbeta and 13 Jbeta primers were used in PCR. Profiled with immunoSEQ multiplex PCR; TCRdb holds only in-frame clones, not every one. The data contain 87,000 or so clones, 6% to 9% of them seen just once; the ten biggest clones take up about 2.1%. Healthy bone marrow donors made up the cohort. The data belong to a study of cytomegalovirus exposure and HLA in healthy donors. Broader study findings: What was likely a sequencing artifact was a cluster of highly shared sequence variants.

V lost 0 bases to trimming and J lost 3 bases, with 8 bases between them. This CDR3 region has 14 residues. CDR1 and CDR2 from the germline V gene are MNHEY and SMNVEV (reference sequence). This receptor was identified in a man in his fifties in good health and CMV-seronegative. The sample comprised PBMCs. The V call is TRBV27, the J call TRBJ1-1; D not certain. This chain's CDR3 is CASSLSILDTEAFF. CDR3 coding DNA: TGTGCCAGCAGTTTATCTATACTCGACACTGAAGCTTTCTTT.